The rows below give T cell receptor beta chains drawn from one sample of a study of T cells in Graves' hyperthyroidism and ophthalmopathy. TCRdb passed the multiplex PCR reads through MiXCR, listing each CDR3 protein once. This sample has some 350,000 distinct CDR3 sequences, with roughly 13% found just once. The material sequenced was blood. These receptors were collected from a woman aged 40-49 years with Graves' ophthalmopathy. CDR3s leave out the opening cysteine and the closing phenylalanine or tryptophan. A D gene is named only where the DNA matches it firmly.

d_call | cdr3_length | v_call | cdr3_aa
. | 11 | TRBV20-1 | SAWNRDSYEQY
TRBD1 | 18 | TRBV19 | ASSLLTTQPGQGPRGTQY
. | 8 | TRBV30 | AWGNSPLH
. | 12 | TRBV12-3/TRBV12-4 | ASSTRRQDYGYT
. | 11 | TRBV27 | ASSLTGDSPLH
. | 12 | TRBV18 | ASSPRVGLDEQY
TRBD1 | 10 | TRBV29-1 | SVRTGAYEQY
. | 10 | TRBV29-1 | GSLGPGNIQY
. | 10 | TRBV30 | AWSSGVWEQY
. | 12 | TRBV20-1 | SARSMGRVGEQY
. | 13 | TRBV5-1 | ASSLGGALFYEQY